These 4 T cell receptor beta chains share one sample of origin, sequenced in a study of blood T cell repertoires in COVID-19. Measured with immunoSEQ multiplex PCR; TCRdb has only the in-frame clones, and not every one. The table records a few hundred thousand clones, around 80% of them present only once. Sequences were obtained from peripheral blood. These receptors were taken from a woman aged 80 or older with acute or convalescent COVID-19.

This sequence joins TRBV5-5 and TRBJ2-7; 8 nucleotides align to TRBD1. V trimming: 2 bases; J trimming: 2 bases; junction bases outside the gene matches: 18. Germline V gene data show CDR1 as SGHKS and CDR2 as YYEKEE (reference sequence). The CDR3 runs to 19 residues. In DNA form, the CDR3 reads TGTGCCAGCAGCTTTTCCTGGGCCTTGACAGGGGCCATCCCCTACGAGCAGTACTTC. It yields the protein CASSFSWALTGAIPYEQYF. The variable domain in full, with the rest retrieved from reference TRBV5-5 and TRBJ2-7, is DAGVTQSPTHLIKTRGQQVTLRCSPISGHKSVSWYQQVLGQGPQFIFQYYEKEERGRGNFPDRFSARQFPNYSSELNVNALLLGDSALYLCASSFSWALTGAIPYEQYFGPGTRLTVT.

The CDR3 bases are TGTGCCAGCAGTTCACTAGCGGGGGGGGTTACCGAGCAGTACTTC. Translated, it gives CASSSLAGGVTEQYF. This sequence joins TRBV2 and TRBJ2-7, with 13 bases aligning to TRBD2. The CDR3 length is 15 residues. Germline lookup yields CDR1 SNHLY and CDR2 FYNNEI. The ends lost 5 bases at V and 6 bases at J; junction bases unmatched: 7.

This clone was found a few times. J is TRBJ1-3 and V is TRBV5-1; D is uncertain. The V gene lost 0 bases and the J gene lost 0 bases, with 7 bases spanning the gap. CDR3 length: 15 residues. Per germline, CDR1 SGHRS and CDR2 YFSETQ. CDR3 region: CASSLEPNSGNTIYF. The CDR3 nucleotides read TGCGCCAGCAGCTTGGAGCCAAACTCTGGAAACACCATATATTTT.

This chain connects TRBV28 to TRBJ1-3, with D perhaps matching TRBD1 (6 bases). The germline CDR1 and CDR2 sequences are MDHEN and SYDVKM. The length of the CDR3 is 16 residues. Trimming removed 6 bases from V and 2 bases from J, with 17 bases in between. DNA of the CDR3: TGTGCCAGCAGACGAACAGGGTTGGGTACTGGAAACACCATATATTTT. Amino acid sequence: CASRRTGLGTGNTIYF.